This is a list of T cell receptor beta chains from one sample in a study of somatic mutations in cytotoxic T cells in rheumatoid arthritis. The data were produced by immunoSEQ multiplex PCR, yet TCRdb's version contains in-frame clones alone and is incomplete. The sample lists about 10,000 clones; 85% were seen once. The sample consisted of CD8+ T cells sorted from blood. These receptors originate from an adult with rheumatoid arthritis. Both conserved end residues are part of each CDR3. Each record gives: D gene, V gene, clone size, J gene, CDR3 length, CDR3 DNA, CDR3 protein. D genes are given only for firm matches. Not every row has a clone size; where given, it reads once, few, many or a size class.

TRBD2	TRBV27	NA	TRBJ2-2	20	TGTGCCAGCAGTCCCGAACCCCATCTAGCGGGAGGGCCGGGGGTCGGGGAGCTGTTTTTT	CASSPEPHLAGGPGVGELFF
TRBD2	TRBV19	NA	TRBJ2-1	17	TGTGCCAGTACCTTGGAGGGAGCGGGGGGTATAGGTGATGAGCAGTTCTTC	CASTLEGAGGIGDEQFF
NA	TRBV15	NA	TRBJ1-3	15	TGTGCCACCACATCCTCACAGCTCTCTGGAAACACCATATATTTT	CATTSSQLSGNTIYF
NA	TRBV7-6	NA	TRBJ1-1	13	TGTGCCAGCAGACAAAACAGTAACACTGAAGCTTTCTTT	CASRQNSNTEAFF
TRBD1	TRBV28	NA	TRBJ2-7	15	TGTGCCAGCAGTGTCCCCGGGACAGGGAACTACGAGCAGTACTTC	CASSVPGTGNYEQYF
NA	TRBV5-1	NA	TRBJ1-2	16	TGCGCCAGCAGCTTGGAGGTCGGCGGGCAAAACTATGGCTACACCTTC	CASSLEVGGQNYGYTF
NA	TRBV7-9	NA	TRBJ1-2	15	TGTGCCAGCAGCTTAGTGGCAGGCCCTCACTATGGCTACACCTTC	CASSLVAGPHYGYTF
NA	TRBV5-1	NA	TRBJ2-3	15	TGCGCCAGCAGCTTGCCGGCAGCAAGCACAGATACGCAGTATTTT	CASSLPAASTDTQYF
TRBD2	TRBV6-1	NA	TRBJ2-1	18	TGTGCCAGCAGGGAACCGGGACTAGCGGGAGTAGGGAGCGATGAGCAGTTCTTC	CASREPGLAGVGSDEQFF
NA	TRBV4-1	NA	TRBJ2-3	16	TGCGCCAGCAGCCCATTCCCGGGACCGAACTTTGATACGCAGTATTTT	CASSPFPGPNFDTQYF
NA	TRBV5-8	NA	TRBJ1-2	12	TGTGCCAGCAGCCCGGACTTTCATGGCTACACCTTC	CASSPDFHGYTF
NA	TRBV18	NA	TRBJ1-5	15	TGTGCCAGCTCACCGACCGGGTCTAGCAATCAGCCCCAGCATTTT	CASSPTGSSNQPQHF
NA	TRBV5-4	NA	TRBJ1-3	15	TGTGCCAGCAGCGGGAACCGGGACACTGGAAACACCATATATTTT	CASSGNRDTGNTIYF
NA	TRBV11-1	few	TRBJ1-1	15	TGTGCCAGCAGCTTAGGCACGTACATGAACACTGAAGCTTTCTTT	CASSLGTYMNTEAFF
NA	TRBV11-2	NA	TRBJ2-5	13	TGTGCCAGCCGGCAGGGGTTCTCAGAGACCCAGTACTTC	CASRQGFSETQYF
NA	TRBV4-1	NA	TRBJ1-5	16	TGCGCCAGCAGCCAAGATCTTTCGGGGGCGAATCAGCCCCAGCATTTT	CASSQDLSGANQPQHF
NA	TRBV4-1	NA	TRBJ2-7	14	TGCGCCAGCAGCCAAGATAGGGGTGACTACGAGCAGTACTTC	CASSQDRGDYEQYF
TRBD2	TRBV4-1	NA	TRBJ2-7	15	TGCGCCAGCAGCCAATCCGGGACTAGAGTCTACGAGCAGTACTTC	CASSQSGTRVYEQYF
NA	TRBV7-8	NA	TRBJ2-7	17	TGTGCCAGCAGCTCGGGACCCGGGATCTCAAGCTCCTACGAGCAGTACTTC	CASSSGPGISSSYEQYF
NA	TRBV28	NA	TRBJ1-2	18	TGTGCCAGCAGTTTAATCCTCGTGGGGGCAGTAGCTAACTATGGCTACACCTTC	CASSLILVGAVANYGYTF
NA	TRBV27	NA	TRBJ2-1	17	TGTGCCAGCAGTTTTAGGGCAGGGTATGGAATCAGCAATGAGCAGTTCTTC	CASSFRAGYGISNEQFF
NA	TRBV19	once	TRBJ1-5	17	TGTGCCAGTAGTCCGAGGCTTGGGGGAGTTCGCAATCAGCCCCAGCATTTT	CASSPRLGGVRNQPQHF
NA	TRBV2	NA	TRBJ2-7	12	TGTGCCAGCAGTGAAGCGCCTTACGAGCAGTACTTC	CASSEAPYEQYF
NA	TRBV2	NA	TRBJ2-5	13	TGTGCCAGCAGTGAGGTGGTCCGAGAGACCCAGTACTTC	CASSEVVRETQYF
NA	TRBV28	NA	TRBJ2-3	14	TGTGCCAGCACCCTAGGGGTAGGGACAGATACGCAGTATTTT	CASTLGVGTDTQYF
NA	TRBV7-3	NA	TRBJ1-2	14	TGTGCCAGCAGCTCGGGGGGGGGAGCCTATGGCTACACCTTC	CASSSGGGAYGYTF
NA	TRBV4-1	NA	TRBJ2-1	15	TGCGCCAGCAGCCAAGGTTTCGACTCCTACAATGAGCAGTTCTTC	CASSQGFDSYNEQFF
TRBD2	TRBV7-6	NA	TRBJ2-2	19	TGTGCCAGCAGCTTAGCGTTGATAGCGGGAGGGGCGAACACCGGGGAGCTGTTTTTT	CASSLALIAGGANTGELFF
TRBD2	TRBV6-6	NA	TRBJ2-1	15	TGTGCCAGCAGTTACTGGGCTAGCGGATACAATGAGCAGTTCTTC	CASSYWASGYNEQFF
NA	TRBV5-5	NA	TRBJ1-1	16	TGTGCCAGCAGCTTGGAGGGGCCAAACCGGAACACTGAAGCTTTCTTT	CASSLEGPNRNTEAFF
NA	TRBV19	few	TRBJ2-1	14	TGTGCCAGTAGTATCATGGAGTCGTACAATGAGCAGTTCTTC	CASSIMESYNEQFF
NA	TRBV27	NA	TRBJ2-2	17	TGTGCCAGCAGTCTTCGATCGAGGGAGAGTTGGTCCGGGGAGCTGTTTTTT	CASSLRSRESWSGELFF
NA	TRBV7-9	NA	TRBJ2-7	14	TGTGCCAGCAGCCCGGGGGACCCCGTTGGGGAGCAGTACTTC	CASSPGDPVGEQYF
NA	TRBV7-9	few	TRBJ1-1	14	TGTGCCAGCAACCCTTCAATAATGAACACTGAAGCTTTCTTT	CASNPSIMNTEAFF
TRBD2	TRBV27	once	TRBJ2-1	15	TGTGCCAGCGGTAGCGGGAGGAGGACCTACAATGAGCAGTTCTTC	CASGSGRRTYNEQFF
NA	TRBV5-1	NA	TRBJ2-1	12	TGCGCCAGCAGCCTGGCCCCACCCGAGCAGTTCTTC	CASSLAPPEQFF
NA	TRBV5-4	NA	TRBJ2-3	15	TGTGCCAGCAGCTTGGGGGGGCCCCCCACAGATACGCAGTATTTT	CASSLGGPPTDTQYF
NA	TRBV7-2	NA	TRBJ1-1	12	TGTGCCAGCAGCCTAACGAACACTGAAGCTTTCTTT	CASSLTNTEAFF
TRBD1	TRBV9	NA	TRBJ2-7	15	TGTGCCAGCAGCCCCCAAGGACAGGGGAGCTACGAGCAGTACTTC	CASSPQGQGSYEQYF
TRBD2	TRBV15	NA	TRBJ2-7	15	TGTGCCACCAGTATGACTAGCGGGGGGCAATACGAGCAGTACTTC	CATSMTSGGQYEQYF
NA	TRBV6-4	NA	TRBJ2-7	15	TGTGCCAGCAGCGTCTATGGCACTGGCTCCTACGAGCAGTACTTC	CASSVYGTGSYEQYF
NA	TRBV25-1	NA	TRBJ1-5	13	TGTGCCAGCAGCGCTCTGGGTGGACAGCCCCAGCATTTT	CASSALGGQPQHF
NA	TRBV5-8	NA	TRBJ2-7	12	TGTGCCAGCAGCGCGGACTTCTACGAGCAGTACTTC	CASSADFYEQYF
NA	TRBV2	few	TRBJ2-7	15	TGTGCCAGCAGCCCCGAACAGGGTTATGGGTTGGAGCAGTACTTC	CASSPEQGYGLEQYF
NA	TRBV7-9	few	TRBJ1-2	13	TGTGCCAGCAGCTTAGCGGCCAGGTACAGCTACACCTTC	CASSLAARYSYTF
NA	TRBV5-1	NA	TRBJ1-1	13	TGCGCCAGCAGCTTGGTAGTGAACACTGAAGCTTTCTTT	CASSLVVNTEAFF
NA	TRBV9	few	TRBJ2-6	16	TGTGCCAGCAGCGGGGGGTCAGACTCTGGGGCCAACGTCCTGACTTTC	CASSGGSDSGANVLTF
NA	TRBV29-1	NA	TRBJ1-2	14	TGCAGCGTTGAGGGCGCTTCCATCGGCCATGGCTACACCTTC	CSVEGASIGHGYTF
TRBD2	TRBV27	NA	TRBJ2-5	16	TGTGCCAGCAGTTCAATAGCGGGAGGGGTTGGGGAGACCCAGTACTTC	CASSSIAGGVGETQYF
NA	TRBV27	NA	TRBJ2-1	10	TGTGCCAGCAAGGGGACCGGGCAGTTCTTC	CASKGTGQFF
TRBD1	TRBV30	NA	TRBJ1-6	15	TGTGCCTGGAGTGGGGGCTGGACAGGGTCTTCACCCCTCCACTTT	CAWSGGWTGSSPLHF
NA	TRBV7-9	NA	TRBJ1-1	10	TGTGCCAGCAGCTTAGGGGCAGCTTTCTTT	CASSLGAAFF
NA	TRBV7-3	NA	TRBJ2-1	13	TGTGCCAGCAGCTCGACAGGCTACAATGAGCAGTTCTTC	CASSSTGYNEQFF
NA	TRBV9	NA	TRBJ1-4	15	TGTGCCAGCAGCGCCCGGACAGCACCGAATGAAAAACTGTTTTTT	CASSARTAPNEKLFF